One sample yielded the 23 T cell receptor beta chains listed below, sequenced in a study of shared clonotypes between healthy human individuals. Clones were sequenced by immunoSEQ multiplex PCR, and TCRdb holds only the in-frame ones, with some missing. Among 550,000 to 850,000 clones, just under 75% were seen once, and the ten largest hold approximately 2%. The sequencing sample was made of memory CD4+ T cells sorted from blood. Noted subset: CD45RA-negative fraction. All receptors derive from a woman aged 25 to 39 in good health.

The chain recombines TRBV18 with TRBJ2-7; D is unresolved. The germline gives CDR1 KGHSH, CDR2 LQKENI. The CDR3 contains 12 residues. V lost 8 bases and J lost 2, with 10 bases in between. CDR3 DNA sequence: TGTGCCAGCGCAAGAATGACCTACGAGCAGTACTTC. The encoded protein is CASARMTYEQYF.

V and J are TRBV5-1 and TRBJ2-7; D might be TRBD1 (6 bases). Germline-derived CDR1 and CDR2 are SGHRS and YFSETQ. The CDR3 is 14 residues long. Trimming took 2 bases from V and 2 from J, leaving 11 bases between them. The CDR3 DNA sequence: TGCGCCAGCAGCTTACAGGGATCGACCTACGAGCAGTACTTC. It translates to CASSLQGSTYEQYF.

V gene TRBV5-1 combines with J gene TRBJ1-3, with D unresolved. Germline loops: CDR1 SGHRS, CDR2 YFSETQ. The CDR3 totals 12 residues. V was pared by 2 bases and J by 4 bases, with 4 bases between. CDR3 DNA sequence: TGCGCCAGCAGCTTACAGGGAAACACCATATATTTT. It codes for CASSLQGNTIYF.

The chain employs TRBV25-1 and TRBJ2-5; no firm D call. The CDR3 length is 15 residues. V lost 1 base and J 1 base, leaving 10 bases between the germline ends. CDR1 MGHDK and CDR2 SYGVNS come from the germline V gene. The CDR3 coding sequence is TGTGCCAGCAGTGAATCTTCGCTCCTCCAAGAGACCCAGTACTTC. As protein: CASSESSLLQETQYF.

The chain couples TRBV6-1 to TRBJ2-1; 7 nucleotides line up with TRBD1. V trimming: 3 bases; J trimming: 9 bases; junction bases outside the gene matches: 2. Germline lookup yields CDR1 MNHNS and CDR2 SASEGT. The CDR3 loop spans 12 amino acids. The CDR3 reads CASSDPGGEQFF. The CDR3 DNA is TGTGCCAGCAGTGACCCAGGGGGTGAGCAGTTCTTC.

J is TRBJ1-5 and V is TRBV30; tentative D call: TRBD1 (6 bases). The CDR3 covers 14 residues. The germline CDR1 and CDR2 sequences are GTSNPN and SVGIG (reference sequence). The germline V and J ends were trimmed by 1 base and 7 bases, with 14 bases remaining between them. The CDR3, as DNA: TGTGCCTGGAGTGATAACAGGGTGAGCCAGCCCCAGCATTTT. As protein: CAWSDNRVSQPQHF.

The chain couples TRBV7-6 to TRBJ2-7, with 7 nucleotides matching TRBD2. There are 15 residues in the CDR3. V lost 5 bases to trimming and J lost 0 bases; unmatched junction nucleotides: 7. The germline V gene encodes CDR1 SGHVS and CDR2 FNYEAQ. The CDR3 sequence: CASSEGGGASYEQYF. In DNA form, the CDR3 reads TGTGCCAGCAGCGAAGGCGGGGGTGCCTCCTACGAGCAGTACTTC. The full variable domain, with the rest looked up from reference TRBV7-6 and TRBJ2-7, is GAGVSQSPRYKVTKRGQDVALRCDPISGHVSLYWYRQALGQGPEFLTYFNYEAQQDKSGLPNDRFSAERPEGSISTLTIQRTEQRDSAMYRCASSEGGGASYEQYFGPGTRLTVT.

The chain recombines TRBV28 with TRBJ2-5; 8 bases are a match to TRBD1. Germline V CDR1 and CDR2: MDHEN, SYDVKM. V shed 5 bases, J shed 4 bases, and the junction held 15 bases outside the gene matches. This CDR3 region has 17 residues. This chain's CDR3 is CASSKNPRQGRRETQYF. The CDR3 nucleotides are TGTGCCAGCAGTAAAAACCCCCGACAGGGGAGGCGAGAGACCCAGTACTTC.

CDR3 bases: TGTGCCAGCAACTTTGGACTAGCTTCCTACGAGCAGTACTTC. Encoded protein: CASNFGLASYEQYF. The genes are TRBV2 and TRBJ2-7; TRBD2 aligns across 8 bases. The CDR3 extends over 14 amino acids. J gave up 1 base and V 7 bases, and 6 bases lay outside the gene matches. Germline values: CDR1 SNHLY, CDR2 FYNNEI.

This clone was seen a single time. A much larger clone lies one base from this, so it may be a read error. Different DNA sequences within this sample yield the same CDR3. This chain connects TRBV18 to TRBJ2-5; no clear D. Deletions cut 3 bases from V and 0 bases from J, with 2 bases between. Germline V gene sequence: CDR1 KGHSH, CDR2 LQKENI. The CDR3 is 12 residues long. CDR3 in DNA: TGTGCCAGCTCACCGAACCAAGAGACCCAGTACTTC. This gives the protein CASSPNQETQYF.

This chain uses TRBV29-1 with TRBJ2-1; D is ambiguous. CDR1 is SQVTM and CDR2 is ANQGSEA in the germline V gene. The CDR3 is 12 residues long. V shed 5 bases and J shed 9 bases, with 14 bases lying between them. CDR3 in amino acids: CSVFFSVGEQFF. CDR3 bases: TGCAGCGTTTTCTTCTCAGTTGGTGAGCAGTTCTTC.

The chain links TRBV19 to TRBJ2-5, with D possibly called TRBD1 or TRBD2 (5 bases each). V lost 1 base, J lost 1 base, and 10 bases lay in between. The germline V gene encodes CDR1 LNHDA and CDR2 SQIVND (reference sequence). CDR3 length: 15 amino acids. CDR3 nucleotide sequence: TGTGCCAGTAGTATAGTGTCAGGGACCCAAGAGACCCAGTACTTC. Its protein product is CASSIVSGTQETQYF.

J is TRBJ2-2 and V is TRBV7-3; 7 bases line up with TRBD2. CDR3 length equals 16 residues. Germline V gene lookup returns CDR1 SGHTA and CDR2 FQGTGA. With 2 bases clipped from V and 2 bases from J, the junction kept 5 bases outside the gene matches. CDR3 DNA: TGTGCCAGCAGCTTAGGTGCGGGAGTAAACACCGGGGAGCTGTTTTTT. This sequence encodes CASSLGAGVNTGELFF.

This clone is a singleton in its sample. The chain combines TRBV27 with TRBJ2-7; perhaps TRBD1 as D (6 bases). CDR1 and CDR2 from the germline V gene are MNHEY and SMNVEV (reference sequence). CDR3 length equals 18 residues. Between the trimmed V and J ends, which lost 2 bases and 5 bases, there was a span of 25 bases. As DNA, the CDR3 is TGTGCCAGCAGTTTACTAAGTCCGGGGACACTGACTTTGGACGAGCAGTACTTC. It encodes CASSLLSPGTLTLDEQYF.

Written as DNA, the CDR3 is TGTGCCAGCAGTGGTCTGGCCGGGGAGCTGTTTTTT. Amino acid sequence: CASSGLAGELFF. The genes are TRBV7-3 and TRBJ2-2; D call uncertain. The germline gives CDR1 SGHTA, CDR2 FQGTGA. This CDR3 has 12 residues. The germline V and J ends were trimmed by 6 bases and 6 bases, with 8 bases remaining between them.

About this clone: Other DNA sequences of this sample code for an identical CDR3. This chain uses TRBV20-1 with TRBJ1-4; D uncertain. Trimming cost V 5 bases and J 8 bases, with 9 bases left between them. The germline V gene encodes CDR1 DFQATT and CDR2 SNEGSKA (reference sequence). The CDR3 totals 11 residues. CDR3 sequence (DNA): TGCAGTGCTGGCCCGGGCGAAAAACTGTTTTTT. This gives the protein CSAGPGEKLFF.

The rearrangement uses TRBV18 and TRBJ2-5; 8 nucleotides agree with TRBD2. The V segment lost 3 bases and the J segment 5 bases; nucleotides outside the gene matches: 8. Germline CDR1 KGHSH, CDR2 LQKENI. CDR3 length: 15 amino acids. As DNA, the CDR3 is TGTGCCAGCTCACCCCCGGAACTAGCGGTTGAGACCCAGTACTTC. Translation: CASSPPELAVETQYF.

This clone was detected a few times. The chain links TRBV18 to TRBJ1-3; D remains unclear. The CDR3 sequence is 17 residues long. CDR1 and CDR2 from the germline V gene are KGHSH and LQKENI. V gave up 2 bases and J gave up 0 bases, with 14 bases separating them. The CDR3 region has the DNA TGTGCCAGCTCACCATACATGACGGCTAGCTCTGGAAACACCATATATTTT. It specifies CASSPYMTASSGNTIYF.

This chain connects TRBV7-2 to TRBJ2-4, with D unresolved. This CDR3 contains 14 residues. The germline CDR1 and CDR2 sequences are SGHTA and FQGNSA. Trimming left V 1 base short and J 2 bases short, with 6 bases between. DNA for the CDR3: TGTGCCAGCAGCTTAGACCAGACCAAAAACATTCAGTACTTC. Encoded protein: CASSLDQTKNIQYF.

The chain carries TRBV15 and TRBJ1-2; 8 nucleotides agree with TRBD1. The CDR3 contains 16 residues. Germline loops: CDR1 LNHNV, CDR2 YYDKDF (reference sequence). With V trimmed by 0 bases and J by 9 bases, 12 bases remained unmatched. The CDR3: CATSRDKAGGGASYTF. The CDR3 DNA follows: TGTGCCACCAGCAGAGATAAGGCAGGGGGCGGGGCAAGCTACACCTTC. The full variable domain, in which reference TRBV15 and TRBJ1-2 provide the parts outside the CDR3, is DAMVIQNPRYQVTQFGKPVTLSCSQTLNHNVMYWYQQKSSQAPKLLFHYYDKDFNNEADTPDNFQSRRPNTSFCFLDIRSPGLGDTAMYLCATSRDKAGGGASYTFGSGTRLTVV.

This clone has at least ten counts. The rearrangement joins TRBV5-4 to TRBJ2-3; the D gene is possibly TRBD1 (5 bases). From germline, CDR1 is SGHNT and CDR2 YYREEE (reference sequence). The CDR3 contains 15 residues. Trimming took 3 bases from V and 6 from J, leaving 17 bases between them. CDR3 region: CASSSLNWGEDTQYF. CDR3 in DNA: TGTGCCAGCAGCTCGTTAAACTGGGGCGAGGATACGCAGTATTTT.

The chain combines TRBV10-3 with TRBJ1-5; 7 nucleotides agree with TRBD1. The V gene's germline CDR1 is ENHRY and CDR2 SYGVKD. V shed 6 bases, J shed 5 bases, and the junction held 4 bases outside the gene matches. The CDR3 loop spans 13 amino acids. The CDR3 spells CAIRGTEDQPQHF. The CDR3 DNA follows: TGTGCCATCAGGGGGACAGAGGATCAGCCCCAGCATTTT.

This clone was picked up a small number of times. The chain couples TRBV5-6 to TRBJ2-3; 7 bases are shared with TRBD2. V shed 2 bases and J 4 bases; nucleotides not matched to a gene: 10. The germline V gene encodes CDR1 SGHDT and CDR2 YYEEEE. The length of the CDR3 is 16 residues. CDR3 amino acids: CASSLRAGVGADTQYF. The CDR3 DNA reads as TGTGCCAGCAGCTTACGGGCGGGAGTCGGCGCAGATACGCAGTATTTT. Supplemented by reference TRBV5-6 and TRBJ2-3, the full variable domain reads DAGVTQSPTHLIKTRGQQVTLRCSPKSGHDTVSWYQQALGQGPQFIFQYYEEEERQRGNFPDRFSGHQFPNYSSELNVNALLLGDSALYLCASSLRAGVGADTQYFGPGTRLTVL.